This TCR beta chain was profiled in a study of blood T cell repertoires in COVID-19. Study at large: Samples taken during acute and convalescent COVID-19 were collected in the United States, Italy and Spain. In each case, the material was cDNA or gDNA derived from T cells, B-cell-depleted T cells, or PBMCs.

Assay: immunoSEQ multiplex PCR; the TCRdb copy retains only in-frame clones and omits some. The top ten clones hold 5.3% of a sample with over 50,000 clones, just under 85% of them seen once. V trimming: 2 bases; J trimming: 2 bases; junction bases outside the gene matches: 4. The length of the CDR3 is 15 residues. The germline CDR1 and CDR2 sequences are MNHEY and SVGAGI. This sequence originates from a man between 65 and 85 years old with acute or convalescent COVID-19. The source material was peripheral blood. The chain employs TRBV6-5 and TRBJ2-7; 9 bases are shared with TRBD1. The CDR3 protein is CASSYAQGAPYEQYF. The CDR3 DNA is TGTGCCAGCAGTTACGCACAGGGGGCCCCCTACGAGCAGTACTTC.